A single sample is the source of the 26 T cell receptor beta chains below, sequenced in a study of cytotoxic CD8 clonotypes in ibrutinib-treated CLL. Method: immunoSEQ multiplex PCR; TCRdb's copy keeps in-frame clones and lacks some. Of 140,000 or so clones listed, roughly 83% are singletons. The specimen was PBMCs, collected after 12 months of ibrutinib treatment. The receptors originated from a human donor with chronic lymphocytic leukemia.

The chain combines TRBV15 with TRBJ2-1, with 14 bases that match TRBD2. V lost 1 base and J lost 5; bases outside the gene matches: 4. The CDR3 is made up of 17 amino acids. The V gene's germline CDR1 is LNHNV and CDR2 YYDKDF (reference sequence). The CDR3: CATSRVGLAGDDNEQFF. For the CDR3, the DNA is TGTGCCACCAGCAGAGTGGGACTAGCGGGAGACGACAATGAGCAGTTCTTC. Supplemented by reference TRBV15 and TRBJ2-1, the full variable domain reads DAMVIQNPRYQVTQFGKPVTLSCSQTLNHNVMYWYQQKSSQAPKLLFHYYDKDFNNEADTPDNFQSRRPNTSFCFLDIRSPGLGDTAMYLCATSRVGLAGDDNEQFFGPGTRLTVL.

J is TRBJ1-5 and V is TRBV9; D uncertain. V was pared by 3 bases and J by 5 bases, with 12 bases between. Per germline, CDR1 SGDLS and CDR2 YYNGEE. The CDR3 totals 14 residues. For the CDR3, the DNA is TGTGCCAGCAGCGAGGGAGGGTTGGATCAGCCCCAGCATTTT. Translating it yields CASSEGGLDQPQHF.

This clone was seen only once. CDR3 DNA sequence: TGTGCCAGCAGTGGTAGTGATGGCTACACCTTC. It codes for CASSGSDGYTF. The gene calls are TRBV6-5 and TRBJ1-2, with D uncertain. CDR3 length: 11 amino acids. Germline CDR1 is MNHEY and CDR2 is SVGAGI. V lost 5 bases and J lost 6, with 7 bases in between.

The chain has TRBV18 and TRBJ1-4; the D is unclear. Looked up from germline, CDR1 is KGHSH and CDR2 is LQKENI. The CDR3 consists of 12 residues. The V gene lost 6 bases and the J gene lost 8 bases, with 10 bases spanning the gap. CDR3 sequence (DNA): TGTGCCAGCTCCGGCGACAAGGAAAAACTGTTTTTT. Translation gives CASSGDKEKLFF.

The chain is built from TRBV5-1 and TRBJ2-5; 12 bases match TRBD2. With 6 bases clipped from V and 3 bases from J, the junction kept 3 bases outside the gene matches. The germline V gene encodes CDR1 SGHRS and CDR2 YFSETQ. This CDR3 has 14 amino acids. CDR3 DNA: TGCGCCAGCAACCGACTAGCGGGGGAAGAGACCCAGTACTTC. Its protein is CASNRLAGEETQYF.

The chain couples TRBV5-4 to TRBJ2-6; D not certain. CDR3 size: 15 residues. Germline assignment: CDR1 SGHNT and CDR2 YYREEE (reference sequence). The V and J ends lost 0 bases and 1 base respectively, with 5 bases between them. The CDR3 sequence: CASSLETSGANVLTF. CDR3 DNA sequence: TGTGCCAGCAGCTTGGAGACATCTGGGGCCAACGTCCTGACTTTC. The whole variable domain, filled in from reference TRBV5-4 and TRBJ2-6, reads ETGVTQSPTHLIKTRGQQVTLRCSSQSGHNTVSWYQQALGQGPQFIFQYYREEENGRGNFPPRFSGLQFPNYSSELNVNALELDDSALYLCASSLETSGANVLTFGAGSRLTVL.

The CDR3 protein is CASSEEQGAGYNEQFF. The CDR3 DNA follows: TGCGCCAGCAGTGAGGAACAGGGGGCAGGCTACAATGAGCAGTTCTTC. The rearrangement joins TRBV10-1 to TRBJ2-1, with 9 bases matching TRBD1. Germline trimming cut 2 bases from V and 3 bases from J; bases unmatched to any gene: 5. CDR3 length: 16 amino acids. CDR1 and CDR2 (germline): WNHNN, SYGVQD (reference sequence).

The V call is TRBV18, the J call TRBJ2-1; D is unclear. Germline V lookup: CDR1 KGHSH, CDR2 LQKENI. V was shortened by 6 bases and J by 0 bases, with 12 bases between the two germline ends. There are 15 residues in the CDR3. CDR3 DNA sequence: TGTGCCAGCTCGCTCCTAGAGATCTCCTACAATGAGCAGTTCTTC. Amino acids: CASSLLEISYNEQFF.

The chain carries TRBV5-4 and TRBJ2-3; 7 bases map to TRBD2. This CDR3 contains 15 residues. J was trimmed by 3 bases and V by 4 bases; bases with no gene match: 8. The V gene's germline CDR1 is SGHNT and CDR2 YYREEE (reference sequence). The CDR3 loop reads CASSSRGSGTDTQYF. The CDR3 DNA follows: TGTGCCAGCAGCAGTCGCGGGAGTGGAACAGATACGCAGTATTTT.

The chain employs TRBV5-1 and TRBJ2-1; D possibly corresponds to TRBD2 (5 bases). V dropped 1 base and J dropped 0 bases, with 17 bases sitting between them. Germline V gives CDR1 SGHRS, CDR2 YFSETQ. The CDR3 covers 18 residues. The CDR3 DNA sequence: TGCGCCAGCAGCTTGAGTTTACGGAGGAGTAGCTCCTACAATGAGCAGTTCTTC. Translated: CASSLSLRRSSSYNEQFF.

The chain combines TRBV11-2 with TRBJ2-3; 9 nucleotides line up with TRBD1. Germline V gene sequence: CDR1 SGHAT, CDR2 FQNNGV. CDR3 length: 13 residues. Trimming cost V 5 bases and J 6 bases; bases outside gene matches: 3. Here the CDR3 DNA reads TGTGCCAGCAGCGTGGACAGGGGCGATACGCAGTATTTT. This encodes CASSVDRGDTQYF.

This sequence joins TRBV6-5 and TRBJ1-1; tentatively, D is TRBD1 (5 bases). The CDR3 extends over 16 amino acids. The V end lost 0 bases, the J end lost 5 bases, and 16 bases lay between the germline ends. CDR1 MNHEY and CDR2 SVGAGI come from the germline V gene. CDR3 protein: CASSYSPNGGETEAFF. The CDR3 coding sequence is TGTGCCAGCAGTTACTCTCCTAATGGAGGGGAGACTGAAGCTTTCTTT.

This clone showed up just once. CDR3 protein: CASSPKWTGNYGYTF. CDR3 DNA: TGTGCCAGCAGCCCCAAATGGACAGGGAACTATGGCTACACCTTC. The rearrangement joins TRBV28 to TRBJ1-2; TRBD1 matches at 8 bases. Trimming cost V 6 bases and J 2 bases; bases outside gene matches: 8. CDR3 length: 15 amino acids. Germline lookup yields CDR1 MDHEN and CDR2 SYDVKM.

The chain employs TRBV5-1 and TRBJ2-7; D not resolved. Germline-derived CDR1 and CDR2 are SGHRS and YFSETQ. V was shortened by 0 bases and J by 4 bases, with 11 bases between the two germline ends. The CDR3 consists of 14 residues. In DNA form, the CDR3 reads TGCGCCAGCAGCTTGGAGAACACCAGATACGAGCAGTACTTC. It codes for CASSLENTRYEQYF.

The gene calls are TRBV5-1 and TRBJ2-3; 11 bases align to TRBD2. J was trimmed by 5 bases and V by 3 bases; bases with no gene match: 5. There are 15 residues in the CDR3. CDR1 is SGHRS, CDR2 YFSETQ, per germline. CDR3 sequence (DNA): TGCGCCAGCAGCTCTCGGCTAGCGGGAGGAGATACGCAGTATTTT. Its translation: CASSSRLAGGDTQYF.

This clone was seen more than once but under ten times. The V call is TRBV19, the J call TRBJ1-2, with D unresolved. The CDR3 covers 17 residues. With 3 bases removed from V and 3 bases from J, the gap between germline ends came to 20 bases. Germline values: CDR1 LNHDA, CDR2 SQIVND (reference sequence). CDR3: CASSMALVRGADYGYTF. The CDR3 nucleotides read TGTGCCAGTAGTATGGCTTTGGTCCGGGGTGCTGACTATGGCTACACCTTC.

V is TRBV11-3 and J is TRBJ2-7; TRBD2 matches at 10 bases. The CDR3 extends over 15 amino acids. Losses at the gene ends were 1 base for V and 4 bases for J; bases not matched to a gene: 4. Germline CDR1 reads SGHNT; CDR2 reads YENEEA. The CDR3 region has the DNA TGTGCCAGCAGCTTAGCTAGCGGGAGAGGTTACGAGCAGTACTTC. It translates to CASSLASGRGYEQYF.

As for this clone: The germline gene is not matched at one end of the junction; a read error may be the cause. The CDR3: CASTPRAF. The CDR3 coding sequence is TGTGCCAGCACGCCTCGGGCCTTC. This chain uses TRBV9 with TRBJ2-7; D ambiguous. Looked up from germline, CDR1 is SGDLS and CDR2 is YYNGEE. The CDR3 runs to 8 residues. The full variable domain, with the rest looked up from reference TRBV9 and TRBJ2-7, is DSGVTQTPKHLITATGQRVTLRCSPRSGDLSVYWYQQSLDQGLQFLIQYYNGEERAKGNILERFSAQQFPDLHSELNLSSLELGDSALYFCASTPRAFGPGTRLTVT.

This chain connects TRBV4-2 to TRBJ1-5; TRBD1 is a possible D gene (6 bases). The CDR3 spans 15 residues. The V end lost 3 bases, the J end lost 6 bases, and 15 bases lay between the germline ends. CDR1 LGHNA and CDR2 YNFKEQ come from the germline V gene. The CDR3 loop reads CASSHRDRYGQPQHF. The DNA for the CDR3 is TGTGCCAGCAGCCATCGCGACAGGTATGGTCAGCCCCAGCATTTT.

V and J are TRBV7-2 and TRBJ2-1; D possibly matches TRBD1 or TRBD2 (5 bases each). From germline, CDR1 is SGHTA and CDR2 FQGNSA. The CDR3 is 16 residues long. Trimming removed 0 bases from V and 1 base from J, with 10 bases in between. The CDR3 DNA is TGTGCCAGCAGCTTAGCCGGTGGGGGATCCTACAATGAGCAGTTCTTC. It specifies CASSLAGGGSYNEQFF. Combining the CDR3 with reference TRBV7-2 and TRBJ2-1 gives the whole variable domain GAGVSQSPSNKVTEKGKDVELRCDPISGHTALYWYRQSLGQGLEFLIYFQGNSAPDKSGLPSDRFSAERTGGSVSTLTIQRTQQEDSAVYLCASSLAGGGSYNEQFFGPGTRLTVL.

The chain employs TRBV19 and TRBJ1-4; D ambiguous. V was shortened by 6 bases and J by 5 bases, with 16 bases between the two germline ends. The CDR3 is made up of 15 amino acids. CDR1 is LNHDA and CDR2 is SQIVND in the germline V gene (reference sequence). CDR3 region: CASSKWVDVNEKLFF. The CDR3 DNA reads TGTGCCAGTAGCAAATGGGTGGACGTAAATGAAAAACTGTTTTTT.

CDR3 residues: CASSLRVASEAFF. CDR3 DNA sequence: TGTGCCAGCAGCTTGCGGGTGGCGTCTGAAGCTTTCTTT. This chain links TRBV5-6 with TRBJ1-1; D is uncertain. CDR3 length equals 13 residues. Germline CDR1 and CDR2: SGHDT and YYEEEE. The V end was cut by 1 base, the J end by 6 bases, with 10 bases between.

V usage is TRBV30 and J usage is TRBJ2-1; D remains unclear. The V end was cut by 1 base, the J end by 5 bases, with 3 bases between. The CDR3 length is 11 residues. Germline CDR1 is GTSNPN and CDR2 is SVGIG (reference sequence). CDR3 in amino acids: CAWSEDNEQFF. CDR3 DNA: TGTGCCTGGAGTGAAGACAATGAGCAGTTCTTC.

This chain links TRBV6-5 with TRBJ2-3; TRBD2 matches 8 bases. Per the germline V gene, CDR1 is MNHEY and CDR2 is SVGAGI. The CDR3 length is 13 residues. V trimming: 4 bases; J trimming: 5 bases; junction bases outside the gene matches: 2. CDR3 in DNA: TGTGCCAGCAGTTCGGGACTAGAAGATACGCAGTATTTT. It specifies CASSSGLEDTQYF.

The rearrangement uses TRBV10-3 and TRBJ1-1; possibly TRBD1 for D (6 bases). Germline loops: CDR1 ENHRY, CDR2 SYGVKD. This CDR3 is 12 amino acids long. V dropped 5 bases and J dropped 4 bases, with 8 bases sitting between them. CDR3 sequence reads: CAISLTGTEAFF. In DNA, the CDR3 is TGTGCCATCAGTCTGACAGGCACTGAAGCTTTCTTT.

Concerning this clone itself: Its ends do not fully match the called genes, so a read error is possible. This same CDR3 is encoded by further DNA sequences in the sample. The CDR3 spells CASSERDRQPQHF. In DNA form, the CDR3 reads TGTGCCAGCAGTGAAAGGGACAGACAGCCTCAGCATTTT. V usage is TRBV2 and J usage is TRBJ1-5; 7 bases line up with TRBD1. Germline CDR1 and CDR2: SNHLY and FYNNEI. The CDR3 length is 13 residues.